Shown below are 20 T cell receptor beta chains from a single sample sequenced in a study of blood T cell repertoires in COVID-19. Sequencing used immunoSEQ multiplex PCR; TCRdb keeps in-frame clones, though not all of them. The sample lists over 120,000 clones; roughly three quarters were seen once. Sequenced sample: PBMCs or T cells enriched from blood (not recorded which). All receptors come from a woman in her forties or fifties who had recovered from COVID-19.

The chain employs TRBV12-3 or TRBV12-4 and TRBJ1-5, with a weak D call TRBD1 (6 bases). The CDR3 contains 13 residues. Between the trimmed V and J ends, which lost 6 bases and 7 bases, there was a span of 13 bases. The CDR3 DNA sequence: TGTGCCAGCAGCCTGGACAGCGGACAGCCCCAGCATTTT. Amino acid sequence: CASSLDSGQPQHF.

The rearrangement uses TRBV28 and TRBJ1-1; no clear D gene. Trimming removed 8 bases from V and 10 bases from J, with 17 bases in between. Germline CDR1 reads MDHEN; CDR2 reads SYDVKM. This CDR3 is 12 amino acids long. This CDR3 is CASASSEVGAFF. Here the CDR3 DNA reads TGTGCCAGCGCCTCCTCGGAGGTGGGAGCTTTCTTT.

This clone showed up just once. The genes are TRBV25-1 and TRBJ1-1; 7 bases are a match to TRBD1. CDR3 length equals 14 residues. V gave up 5 bases and J gave up 5 bases; unmatched junction bases: 8. CDR1 is MGHDK, CDR2 SYGVNS, per germline. DNA for the CDR3: TGTGCCAGCAGTCCAATTGACAGGGCAACTGAAGCTTTCTTT. This codes for CASSPIDRATEAFF.

The chain uses TRBV25-1 and TRBJ1-2; D is possibly TRBD1 (6 bases). The CDR3 covers 14 residues. CDR1 and CDR2 from the germline V gene are MGHDK and SYGVNS. Trimming removed 2 bases from V and 3 bases from J, with 10 bases in between. The CDR3 DNA follows: TGTGCCAGCAGTGAACCCGGACAGCACTATGGCTACACCTTC. It encodes CASSEPGQHYGYTF.

The J gene is TRBJ2-3, the V gene TRBV9, with TRBD2 matching over 11 bases. The CDR3 has 17 residues. V was clipped by 0 bases and J by 4 bases; unmatched bases: 7. The germline V gene has CDR1 SGDLS and CDR2 YYNGEE. CDR3 DNA sequence: TGTGCCAGCAGCGTAGTTGGTAGCGGGGGGGCCGCAGATACGCAGTATTTT. Translation: CASSVVGSGGAADTQYF.

The chain links TRBV11-2 to TRBJ2-1; D gene ambiguous. Trimming removed 8 bases at V and 1 base at J, with 3 bases between. Looked up from germline, CDR1 is SGHAT and CDR2 is FQNNGV. The CDR3 extends over 11 amino acids. CDR3 sequence (DNA): TGTGCCAGCGAGTCCTACAATGAGCAGTTCTTC. This translates into CASESYNEQFF.

The V gene is TRBV18, the J gene TRBJ1-5, with D tentatively TRBD1 (5 bases). The ends were cut back, 2 bases at V and 2 bases at J, with 10 bases in the middle. This CDR3 is 15 amino acids long. CDR1 is KGHSH, CDR2 LQKENI, per germline. CDR3 in DNA: TGTGCCAGCTCACCAGCCGGGGGAGGCAATCAGCCCCAGCATTTT. Protein product: CASSPAGGGNQPQHF.

V and J are TRBV30 and TRBJ1-2; TRBD1 aligns across 7 bases. The germline gives CDR1 GTSNPN, CDR2 SVGIG (reference sequence). The CDR3 sequence is 14 residues long. V dropped 3 bases and J dropped 5; count of bases not matched to a gene: 9. The CDR3 reads CAWSATGTEYGYTF. In DNA form, the CDR3 reads TGTGCCTGGAGCGCGACCGGGACAGAATATGGCTACACCTTC.

This sequence joins TRBV5-4 and TRBJ2-3, with TRBD2 matching 11 bases. V shed 0 bases, J shed 2 bases, and the junction held 2 bases outside the gene matches. Germline CDR1 SGHNT, CDR2 YYREEE (reference sequence). The CDR3 extends over 16 amino acids. This CDR3 reads CASSLGLAGYTDTQYF. In DNA, the CDR3 is TGTGCCAGCAGCTTGGGACTAGCGGGATACACAGATACGCAGTATTTT.

This chain links TRBV27 with TRBJ2-7; TRBD1 matches 7 bases. Trimming cost V 5 bases and J 4 bases; bases outside gene matches: 8. There are 14 residues in the CDR3. Germline V gene sequence: CDR1 MNHEY, CDR2 SMNVEV (reference sequence). The CDR3 spells CASSVTGRPYEQYF. The CDR3 DNA reads TGTGCCAGCAGTGTGACAGGGCGACCTTACGAGCAGTACTTC.

J is TRBJ2-5 and V is TRBV11-2; D gene ambiguous. Germline lookup yields CDR1 SGHAT and CDR2 FQNNGV. V was pared by 5 bases and J by 0 bases, with 16 bases between. The CDR3 is made up of 16 amino acids. CDR3 protein: CASSARYTQYQETQYF. CDR3 coding DNA: TGTGCCAGCAGCGCCCGGTATACACAGTACCAAGAGACCCAGTACTTC.

The J gene is TRBJ1-3, the V gene TRBV9; D uncertain. CDR1 is SGDLS and CDR2 is YYNGEE in the germline V gene. This CDR3 spans 16 amino acids. V was pared by 4 bases and J by 0 bases, with 14 bases between. The CDR3 loop is CASSFRTDSSGNTIYF. The CDR3 nucleotides are TGTGCCAGCAGCTTCCGGACTGACTCCTCTGGAAACACCATATATTTT.

The chain joins TRBV6-1 to TRBJ2-1; TRBD2 agrees at 8 bases. CDR3 length equals 16 residues. In germline, CDR1 is MNHNS, CDR2 SASEGT. J gave up 2 bases and V 2 bases, and 5 bases lay outside the gene matches. CDR3 amino acids: CASSEYPGLAYNEQFF. CDR3 bases: TGTGCCAGCAGTGAATATCCGGGACTAGCCTACAATGAGCAGTTCTTC.

The chain links TRBV3-1 (or the pseudogene TRBV3-2) to TRBJ2-5, with 10 bases aligning to TRBD2. V lost 3 bases and J lost 0; bases outside the gene matches: 1. The V gene's germline CDR1 is LGHDT and CDR2 YNNKEL (reference sequence). CDR3 length equals 15 residues. CDR3 sequence reads: CASSHSGGNQETQYF. CDR3 sequence (DNA): TGTGCCAGCAGCCATAGCGGGGGGAACCAAGAGACCCAGTACTTC.

The chain recombines TRBV3-1 (or the pseudogene TRBV3-2) with TRBJ2-5; 8 bases are shared with TRBD2. Germline values: CDR1 LGHDT, CDR2 YNNKEL (reference sequence). The CDR3 has 15 amino acids. J lost 7 bases, V lost 0 bases, and 7 bases had no gene match. The CDR3 DNA reads TGTGCCAGCAGCCAAGATGGCGGGGGGCGGTCGACCCAGTACTTC. This gives the protein CASSQDGGGRSTQYF.

The gene calls are TRBV12-3 or TRBV12-4 and TRBJ1-2, with D perhaps matching TRBD1 (5 bases). Trimming took 3 bases from V and 8 from J, leaving 13 bases between them. The CDR3 loop spans 13 amino acids. The DNA of the CDR3 is TGTGCCAGCAGTTTCTCGGGGGTTGAGGGCTACACCTTC. It encodes CASSFSGVEGYTF.

The chain combines TRBV10-3 with TRBJ2-7; 7 bases fit TRBD2. The CDR3 runs 15 residues. CDR1 ENHRY and CDR2 SYGVKD come from the germline V gene. V lost 0 bases and J lost 4; bases outside the gene matches: 6. In DNA, the CDR3 is TGTGCCATCAGTGAGTCGGCGGGGGTTAGGTACGAGCAGTACTTC. It translates to CAISESAGVRYEQYF.

This sequence joins TRBV19 and TRBJ1-5; D not resolved. Germline assignment: CDR1 LNHDA and CDR2 SQIVND (reference sequence). The V end was cut by 8 bases, the J end by 0 bases, with 32 bases between. The CDR3 has 21 amino acids. The CDR3 nucleotides read TGTGCCAGTTTCGCCCCCCAGTATGGCGATCGGTTGGAGATTAGCAATCAGCCCCAGCATTTT. Its protein product is CASFAPQYGDRLEISNQPQHF.

This clone has just a few counts. The chain employs TRBV14 and TRBJ1-2, with 7 bases aligning to TRBD1. CDR1 is SGHDN, CDR2 FVKESK, per germline. V was pared by 4 bases and J by 2 bases, with 7 bases of the junction left unmatched. This CDR3 has 15 amino acids. In DNA form, the CDR3 reads TGTGCCAGCAGCCCTGTAGGGACAGCGAACTATGGCTACACCTTC. It is translated as CASSPVGTANYGYTF.

This clone showed up just once. The V call is TRBV6-5, the J call TRBJ2-2, with 8 bases identical to TRBD1. The junction had 10 bases not matched to a gene; V was cut back by 7 bases and J by 6 bases. The CDR3 consists of 15 residues. The V gene's germline CDR1 is MNHEY and CDR2 SVGAGI. CDR3 residues: CASNTRDRRAGELFF. The CDR3 DNA is TGTGCCAGCAATACCCGGGACAGGCGGGCCGGGGAGCTGTTTTTT.